These T cell receptor beta chains were read from a single sample in a study of CD8 T cells in Susac syndrome. TCRdb fed the immunoSEQ multiplex PCR reads into MiXCR, producing one record per CDR3 protein. Counted here are under 250,000 distinct CDR3 sequences, just over 90% occurring once; the ten biggest clones make up 0.07% to 0.09%. Sequencing input: CD4+ T cells from PBMCs. The receptor set was obtained from a human donor with multiple sclerosis. CDR3s leave out the opening cysteine and the closing phenylalanine or tryptophan. Clone size appears in some rows only: once, few, many, or a class for an expanded clone.

V gene	J gene	clone size	CDR3 protein
TRBV12-5	TRBJ2-3	once	ASGSQADTQY
TRBV6-2/TRBV6-3	TRBJ1-6	-	ASSWATPPGYDSPLH
TRBV5-4	TRBJ1-1	-	ASSSLGTGMPEAF
TRBV19	TRBJ1-1	once	ASSIGFQGWANTEAF
TRBV2	TRBJ1-1	-	ASSEGARNTEAF
TRBV5-6	TRBJ2-5	-	ASSADGGALSETQY
TRBV18	TRBJ1-1	-	ASSPVNSVNTEAF
TRBV20-1	TRBJ2-7	-	SARGQPIFEQY
TRBV5-1	TRBJ1-1	-	ASSRQGSNTEAF
TRBV19	TRBJ1-1	-	ASSPGQGMRDTEAF
TRBV5-4	TRBJ1-2	-	ASSRTGGNGYT
TRBV5-6	TRBJ2-7	-	ASSSTGRYEQY
TRBV6-6	TRBJ1-1	-	ASSSHRGNTEAF
TRBV15	TRBJ2-1	-	ATSRGTSYEQF
TRBV4-1	TRBJ1-1	-	ASSQGIQNTEAF
TRBV5-4	TRBJ1-2	-	ASSLGTRPNYGYT
TRBV3-1	TRBJ2-2	once	ASSPGDYSNTGELF
TRBV4-2	TRBJ2-2	-	ASSQDQNTGELF
TRBV7-2	TRBJ1-1	-	ASSLGVGAEAF
TRBV12-3/TRBV12-4	TRBJ2-1	-	ASTPAGGYNEQF
TRBV7-9	TRBJ1-5	once	ASSLAGQGSNQPQH
TRBV6-2/TRBV6-3	TRBJ1-6	-	ASSLPPGQASPLH
TRBV3-1	TRBJ2-2	-	ASSQYTGELF
TRBV20-1	TRBJ1-1	-	SGLRGVNTEAF
TRBV6-5	TRBJ1-1	-	ASSYRGLKNTEAF
TRBV5-1	TRBJ2-3	-	ASSFGQSTDTQY
TRBV28	TRBJ1-1	-	ASSPRITEAF
TRBV12-3/TRBV12-4	TRBJ1-1	-	ASSLFGPGGNTEAF
TRBV4-2	TRBJ2-5	-	ASSQDPSSQRGTETQY
TRBV28	TRBJ2-2	-	ASRLGSRELF
TRBV7-8	TRBJ2-7	-	ASSSNRFTYEQY
TRBV20-1	TRBJ2-1	-	SARRASNEQF
TRBV2	TRBJ1-2	-	ASRTSTLGGYT
TRBV24-1	TRBJ2-1	once	ATSDRTGKEF
TRBV9	TRBJ2-5	-	ASSEGGLDQETQY
TRBV19	TRBJ2-7	-	ASRPRTDSYEQY
TRBV4-1	TRBJ2-1	-	ASSQTGTAYNEQF
TRBV4-1	TRBJ2-1	-	ASSQTDMGLAGGNEQF
TRBV7-2	TRBJ2-3	-	ASSYSLSTDTQY
TRBV29-1	TRBJ1-5	-	SVGMGQGQPQH
TRBV3-1	TRBJ1-3	-	ASSQDYREGNTIY
TRBV20-1	TRBJ2-3	-	SARGIRDRRNTDTQY
TRBV2	TRBJ2-2	-	ASRGLAGAGELF
TRBV18	TRBJ2-6	-	ASSPLAGGASGANVLT
TRBV7-9	TRBJ1-5	-	ASSLGARAGPQH
TRBV7-8	TRBJ1-5	-	ASSPTGAPNQPQH
TRBV12-3/TRBV12-4	TRBJ2-5	-	ASTQGLAGGLQETQY
TRBV7-9	TRBJ1-2	-	ASSAGTAQNYGYT
TRBV24-1	TRBJ2-5	-	ATSDSGTFQETQY
TRBV20-1	TRBJ1-4	-	SARDGDNEKLF
TRBV7-9	TRBJ2-4	-	ASSFQGSNIQY
TRBV7-2	TRBJ2-5	-	ASSVQGSQETQY
TRBV5-4	TRBJ2-2	-	ASSQQQGADTGELF